The present T cell receptor (beta chain) was sequenced within a study of lymphopenia after photon versus proton radiotherapy (dated by TCRdb to between 2019 and 2020). In terms of the full investigation: Photon and proton radiation therapy were compared by the study for their immunological effects in patients with gastrointestinal tumors who developed high-grade lymphopenia. The 15 to 20 patients in the cohort had gastrointestinal tumors, were treated with either photon or proton therapy, and subsequently developed lymphopenia. The goal of the study was to characterize the differences between the two radiation modalities in how they affect the immune system. Findings and caveats that apply to the study as a whole: Among patients across the cohort who died, overall survival time showed an inverse correlation with a larger post-nadir drop in TCR diversity. The survival association was examined only in patients who died, and the authors described better survival with proton therapy as a possibility, not as a demonstrated result. Proton-treated patients stayed relatively stable during treatment, while photon-treated patients lost naive T cells and TCR diversity and gained effector/memory populations. After the lymphocyte count nadir, photon-treated repertoires showed oligoclonal expansion, especially of CD8+ Temra cells, which drove the drop in diversity.

The library was obtained by the immunoSEQ multiplex PCR assay. T cell repertoires were profiled by deep sequencing of rearranged TCR beta loci, alongside multiparametric flow cytometry. Imported from immuneACCESS, the table was reduced by TCRdb to in-frame sequences with V and J called. These copies leave out some clones; in studies compared against another copy, an unresolved V gene accounts for under half, and the cause of the remainder is not known. The sample records fewer than 25,000 clones, roughly 90% of which are singletons. More than 9.5% of the sample is in the top ten clones. Via the germline V gene, CDR1 is MNHEY and CDR2 SVGAGI. V gives up 2 bases and J gives up 7 bases, and the segment between their germline ends measures 3 bases. Its CDR3 holds 11 amino acids, cysteine through phenylalanine. Only the CDR3 region is kept as DNA, spanning 33 bases read in frame from base 1. With regard to this clone: This receptor's antigen is unknown. No much larger clone exists at a distance of one base, and base qualities are not known.

The V and J genes are TRBV6-5 and TRBJ2-4; the D gene remains uncertain. This TCR was recovered from an elderly man with esophageal cancer. The source material was peripheral blood, sampled from a patient treated with proton-based radiotherapy. The nucleotide sequence reads as follows: TGTGCCAGCAGTTACGATAACATTCAGTACTTC. This encodes CASSYDNIQYF.